The sequence of this T cell receptor (beta chain) was determined in a study of neoadjuvant nivolumab and ipilimumab in lung cancer. This table comes from immunoSEQ multiplex PCR, and its TCRdb copy is limited to in-frame clones, with some not included. The table shows approximately 31,000 clones, with 92% occurring only once. CDR3 length: 13 amino acids. The germline V gene has CDR1 SGHRS and CDR2 YFSETQ. V was clipped by 2 bases and J by 2 bases, with 6 bases between them. The sample was peripheral blood, taken after neoadjuvant nivolumab, alone or with ipilimumab, at or shortly before surgery. The sequence came from an adult with non-small cell lung cancer. The rearrangement links TRBV5-1 to TRBJ2-3; D remains ambiguous. The CDR3 coding sequence is TGCGCCAGCAGCTTTGAAAACACAGATACGCAGTATTTT. Protein: CASSFENTDTQYF.